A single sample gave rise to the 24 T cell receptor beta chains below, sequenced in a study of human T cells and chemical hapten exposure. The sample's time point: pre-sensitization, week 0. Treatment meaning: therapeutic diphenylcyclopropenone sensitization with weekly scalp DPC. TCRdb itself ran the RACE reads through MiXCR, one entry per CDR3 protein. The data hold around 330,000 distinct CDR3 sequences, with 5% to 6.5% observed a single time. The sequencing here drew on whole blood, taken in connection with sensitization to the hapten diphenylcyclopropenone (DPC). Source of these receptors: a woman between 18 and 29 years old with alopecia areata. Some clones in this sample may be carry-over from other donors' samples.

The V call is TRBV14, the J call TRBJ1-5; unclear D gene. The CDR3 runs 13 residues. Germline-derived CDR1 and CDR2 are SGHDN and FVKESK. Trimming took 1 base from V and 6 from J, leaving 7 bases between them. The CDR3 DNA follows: TGTGCCAGCAGCCAAGCTCGGGGTCAGCCCCAGCATTTT. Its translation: CASSQARGQPQHF.

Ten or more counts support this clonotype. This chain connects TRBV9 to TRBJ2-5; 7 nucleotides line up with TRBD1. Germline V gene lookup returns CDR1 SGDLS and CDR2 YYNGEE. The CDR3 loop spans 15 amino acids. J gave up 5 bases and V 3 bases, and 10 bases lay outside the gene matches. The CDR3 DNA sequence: TGTGCCAGCAGCGCCAATGAAGGGGGCAAGGAGACCCAGTACTTC. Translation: CASSANEGGKETQYF.

CDR3 loop: CASTAQGNEQYF. DNA of the CDR3: TGTGCCAGCACCGCACAGGGGAACGAGCAGTACTTC. The chain uses TRBV5-4 and TRBJ2-7; TRBD1 matches at 7 bases. The CDR3 totals 12 residues. CDR1 SGHNT and CDR2 YYREEE come from the germline V gene (reference sequence). Trimming at V came to 6 bases and at J to 5 bases, leaving 5 bases not matched to a gene.

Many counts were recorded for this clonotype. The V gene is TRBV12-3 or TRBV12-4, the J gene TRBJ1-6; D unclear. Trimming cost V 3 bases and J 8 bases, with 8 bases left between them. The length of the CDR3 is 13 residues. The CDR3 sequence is CASSLGSYSPLHF. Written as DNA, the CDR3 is TGTGCCAGCAGTTTGGGCAGTTATTCACCCCTCCACTTT.

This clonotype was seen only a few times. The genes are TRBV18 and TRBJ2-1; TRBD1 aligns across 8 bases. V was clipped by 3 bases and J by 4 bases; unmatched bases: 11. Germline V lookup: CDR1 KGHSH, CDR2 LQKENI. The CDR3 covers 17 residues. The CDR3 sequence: CASSPFGQGSRYNEQFF. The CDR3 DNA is TGTGCCAGCTCACCTTTTGGACAGGGAAGTCGTTACAATGAGCAGTTCTTC.

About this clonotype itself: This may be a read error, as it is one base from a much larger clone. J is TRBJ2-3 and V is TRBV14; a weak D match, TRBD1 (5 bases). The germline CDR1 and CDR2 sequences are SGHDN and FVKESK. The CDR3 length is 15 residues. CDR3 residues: CASSQDMQGRNTLYF. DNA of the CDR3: TGTGCCAGCAGCCAAGATATGCAGGGAAGGAATACGCTGTATTTT.

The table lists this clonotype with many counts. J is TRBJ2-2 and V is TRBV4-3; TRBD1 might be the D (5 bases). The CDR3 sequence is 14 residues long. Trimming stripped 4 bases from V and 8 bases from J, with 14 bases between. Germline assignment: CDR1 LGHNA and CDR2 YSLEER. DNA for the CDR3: TGCGCCAGCAGCCCCACCTTTCAGGGTGGGGAGCTGTTTTTT. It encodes CASSPTFQGGELFF.

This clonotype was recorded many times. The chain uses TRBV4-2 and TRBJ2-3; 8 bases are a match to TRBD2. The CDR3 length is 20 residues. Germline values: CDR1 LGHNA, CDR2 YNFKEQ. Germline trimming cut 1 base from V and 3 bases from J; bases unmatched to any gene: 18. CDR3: CASSQVHRAGASDSTDTQYF. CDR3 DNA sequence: TGTGCCAGCAGCCAAGTTCATCGAGCGGGGGCCTCAGATTCGACAGATACGCAGTATTTT.

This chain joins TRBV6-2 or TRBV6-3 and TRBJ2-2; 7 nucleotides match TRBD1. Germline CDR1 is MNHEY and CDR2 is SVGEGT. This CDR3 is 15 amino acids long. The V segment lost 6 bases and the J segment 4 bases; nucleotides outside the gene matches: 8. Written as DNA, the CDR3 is TGTGCCAGCAGCCGAACCCGACAGGGCACCGGGGAGCTGTTTTTT. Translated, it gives CASSRTRQGTGELFF.

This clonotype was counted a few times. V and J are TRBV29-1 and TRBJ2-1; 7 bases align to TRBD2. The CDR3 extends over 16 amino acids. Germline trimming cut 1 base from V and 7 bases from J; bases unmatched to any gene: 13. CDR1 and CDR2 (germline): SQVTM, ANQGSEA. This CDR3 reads CSVEGHGRGSANEQFF. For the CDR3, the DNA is TGCAGCGTTGAAGGGCACGGGCGGGGGAGTGCAAATGAGCAGTTCTTC.

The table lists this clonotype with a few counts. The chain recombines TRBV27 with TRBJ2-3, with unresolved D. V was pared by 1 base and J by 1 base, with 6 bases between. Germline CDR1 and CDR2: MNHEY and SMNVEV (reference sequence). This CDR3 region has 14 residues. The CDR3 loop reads CASSLWVGTDTQYF. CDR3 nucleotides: TGTGCCAGCAGTTTATGGGTAGGCACAGATACGCAGTATTTT.

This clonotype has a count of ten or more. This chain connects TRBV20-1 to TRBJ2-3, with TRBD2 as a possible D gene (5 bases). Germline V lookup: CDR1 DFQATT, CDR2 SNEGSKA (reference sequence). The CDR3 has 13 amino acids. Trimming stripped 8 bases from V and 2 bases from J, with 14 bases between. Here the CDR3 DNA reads TGCAGTAGAAGAGGGATGGCCACAGATACGCAGTATTTT. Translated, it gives CSRRGMATDTQYF.

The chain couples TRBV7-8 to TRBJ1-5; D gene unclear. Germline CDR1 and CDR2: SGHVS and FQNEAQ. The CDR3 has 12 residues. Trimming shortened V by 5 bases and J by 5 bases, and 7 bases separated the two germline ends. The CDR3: CASSRHDQPQHF. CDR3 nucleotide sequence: TGTGCCAGCAGCCGCCACGATCAGCCCCAGCATTTT.

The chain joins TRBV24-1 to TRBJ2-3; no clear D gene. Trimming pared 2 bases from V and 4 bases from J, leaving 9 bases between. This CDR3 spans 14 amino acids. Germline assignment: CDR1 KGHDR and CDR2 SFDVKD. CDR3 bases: TGTGCCACCAGTGATTCCCGGACGGCAGATACGCAGTATTTT. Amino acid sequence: CATSDSRTADTQYF.

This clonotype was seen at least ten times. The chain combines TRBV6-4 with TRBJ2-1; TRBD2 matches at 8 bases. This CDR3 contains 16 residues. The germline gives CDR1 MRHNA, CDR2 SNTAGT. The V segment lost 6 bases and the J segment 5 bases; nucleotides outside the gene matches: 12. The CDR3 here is CASSEGGGGTNNEQFF. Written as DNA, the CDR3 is TGTGCCAGCAGCGAAGGAGGCGGGGGGACGAACAATGAGCAGTTCTTC.

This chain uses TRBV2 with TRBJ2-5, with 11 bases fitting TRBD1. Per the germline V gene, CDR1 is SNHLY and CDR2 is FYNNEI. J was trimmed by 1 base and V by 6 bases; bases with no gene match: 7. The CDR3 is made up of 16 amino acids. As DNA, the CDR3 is TGTGCCAGCAGAAAACGGACAGGGGGCCTCCAAGAGACCCAGTACTTC. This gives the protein CASRKRTGGLQETQYF.

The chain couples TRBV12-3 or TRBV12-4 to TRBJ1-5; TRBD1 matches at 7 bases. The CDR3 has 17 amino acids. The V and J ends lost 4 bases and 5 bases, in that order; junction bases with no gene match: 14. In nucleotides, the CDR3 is TGTGCCAGCAGTTCCATCGGGGGCAGCAGGGGGGATCAGCCCCAGCATTTT. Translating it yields CASSSIGGSRGDQPQHF.

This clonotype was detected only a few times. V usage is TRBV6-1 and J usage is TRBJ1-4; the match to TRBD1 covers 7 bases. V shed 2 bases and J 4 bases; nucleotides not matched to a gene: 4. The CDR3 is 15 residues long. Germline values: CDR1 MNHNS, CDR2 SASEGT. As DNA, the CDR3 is TGTGCCAGCAGTGAAATGGGGACAGTTAATGAAAAACTGTTTTTT. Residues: CASSEMGTVNEKLFF.

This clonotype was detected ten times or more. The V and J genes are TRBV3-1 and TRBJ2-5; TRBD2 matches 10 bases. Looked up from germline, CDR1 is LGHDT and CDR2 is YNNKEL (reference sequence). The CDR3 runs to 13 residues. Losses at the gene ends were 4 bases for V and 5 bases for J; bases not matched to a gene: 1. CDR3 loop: CASSPGLAETQYF. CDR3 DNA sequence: TGTGCCAGCAGCCCGGGACTAGCGGAGACCCAGTACTTC.

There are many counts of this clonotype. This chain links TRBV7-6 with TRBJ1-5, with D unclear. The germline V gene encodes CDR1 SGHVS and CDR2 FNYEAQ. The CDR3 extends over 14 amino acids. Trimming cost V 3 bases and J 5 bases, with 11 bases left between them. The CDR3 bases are TGTGCCAGCAGCTTCAACCACATAGATCAGCCCCAGCATTTT. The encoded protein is CASSFNHIDQPQHF.

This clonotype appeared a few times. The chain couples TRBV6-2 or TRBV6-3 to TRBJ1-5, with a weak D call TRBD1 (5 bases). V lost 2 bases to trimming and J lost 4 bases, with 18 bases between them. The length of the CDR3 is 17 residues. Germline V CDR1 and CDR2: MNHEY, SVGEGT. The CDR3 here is CASSYRRGTLNNQPQHF. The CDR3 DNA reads TGTGCCAGCAGTTACAGAAGAGGGACCCTCAATAATCAGCCCCAGCATTTT.

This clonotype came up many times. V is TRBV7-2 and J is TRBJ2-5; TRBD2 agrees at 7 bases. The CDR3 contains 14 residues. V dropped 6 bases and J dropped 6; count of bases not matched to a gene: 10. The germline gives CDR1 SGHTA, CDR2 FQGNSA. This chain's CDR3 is CASSQPGLTKTQYF. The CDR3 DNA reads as TGTGCCAGCAGTCAACCGGGACTAACAAAGACCCAGTACTTC.

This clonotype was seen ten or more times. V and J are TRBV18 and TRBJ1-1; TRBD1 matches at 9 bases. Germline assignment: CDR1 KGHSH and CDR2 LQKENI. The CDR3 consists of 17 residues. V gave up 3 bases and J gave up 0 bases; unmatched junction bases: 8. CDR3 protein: CASSPQGTGWVNTEAFF. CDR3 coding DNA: TGTGCCAGCTCACCCCAAGGGACAGGGTGGGTGAACACTGAAGCTTTCTTT. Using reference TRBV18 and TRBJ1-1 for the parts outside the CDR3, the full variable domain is NAGVMQNPRHLVRRRGQEARLRCSPMKGHSHVYWYRQLPEEGLKFMVYLQKENIIDESGMPKERFSAEFPKEGPSILRIQQVVRGDSAAYFCASSPQGTGWVNTEAFFGQGTRLTVV.

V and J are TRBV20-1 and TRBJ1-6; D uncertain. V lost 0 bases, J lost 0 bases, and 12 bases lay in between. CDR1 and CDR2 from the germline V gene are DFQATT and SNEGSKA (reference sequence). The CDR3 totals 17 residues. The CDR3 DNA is TGCAGTGCTAGAGATACCCGGGCGAGCTCCTATAATTCACCCCTCCACTTT. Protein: CSARDTRASSYNSPLHF.